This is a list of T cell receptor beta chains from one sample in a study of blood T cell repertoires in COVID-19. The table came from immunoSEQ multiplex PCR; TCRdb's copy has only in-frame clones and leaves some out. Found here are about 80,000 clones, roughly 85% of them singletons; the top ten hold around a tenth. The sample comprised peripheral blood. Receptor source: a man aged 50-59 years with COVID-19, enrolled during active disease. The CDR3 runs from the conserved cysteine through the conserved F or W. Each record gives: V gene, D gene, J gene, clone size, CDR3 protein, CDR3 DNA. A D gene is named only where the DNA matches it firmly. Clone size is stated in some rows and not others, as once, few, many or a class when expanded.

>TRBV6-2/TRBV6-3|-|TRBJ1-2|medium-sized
CASSARSQSRDLGYTF
TGTGCCAGCAGCGCCCGCTCTCAGTCGCGGGACCTTGGGTACACCTTC
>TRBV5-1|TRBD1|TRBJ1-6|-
CASSPAQGDSPLHF
TGCGCCAGCAGCCCCGCGCAGGGGGATTCACCCCTCCACTTT
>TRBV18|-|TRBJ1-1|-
CASSPPDSANTEAFF
TGTGCCAGCTCACCACCCGACAGCGCGAACACTGAAGCTTTCTTT
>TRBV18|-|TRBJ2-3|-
CASYSSTDTQYF
TGTGCCAGCTACTCGAGCACAGATACGCAGTATTTT
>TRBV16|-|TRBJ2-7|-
CASSLGTLDYEQYF
TGTGCCAGCAGCCTCGGGACTCTTGACTACGAGCAGTACTTC
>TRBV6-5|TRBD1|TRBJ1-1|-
CASSYPGQGTEAFF
TGTGCCAGCAGTTACCCTGGACAGGGCACTGAAGCTTTCTTT
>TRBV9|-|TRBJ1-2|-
CASSLLGEGPYGYTF
TGTGCCAGCAGCCTACTCGGGGAGGGCCCCTATGGCTACACCTTC
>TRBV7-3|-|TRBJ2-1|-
CASTQGGARHNEQFF
TGTGCCAGCACCCAAGGGGGAGCTCGGCACAATGAGCAGTTCTTC
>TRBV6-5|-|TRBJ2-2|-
CASSPRKNTGELFF
TGTGCCAGCAGTCCCAGAAAGAACACCGGGGAGCTGTTTTTT
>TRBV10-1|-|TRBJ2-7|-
CASSESSRVDEQYF
TGCGCCAGCAGTGAGTCCAGCAGGGTCGACGAGCAGTACTTC
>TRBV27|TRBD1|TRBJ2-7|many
CASSLSLGTGSYEQYF
TGTGCCAGCAGTTTATCCCTGGGGACAGGCTCCTACGAGCAGTACTTC
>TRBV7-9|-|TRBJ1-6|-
CASSPKEGSYNSPLHF
TGTGCCAGCAGCCCAAAGGAGGGGTCCTATAATTCACCCCTCCACTTT
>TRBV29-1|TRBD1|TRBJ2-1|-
CSVDRGQGNNEQFF
TGCAGCGTTGATCGGGGACAGGGGAACAATGAGCAGTTCTTC
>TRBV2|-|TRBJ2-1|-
CASSRDSGGAGEQFF
TGTGCCAGCAGCCGGGACAGCGGAGGGGCTGGCGAGCAGTTCTTC
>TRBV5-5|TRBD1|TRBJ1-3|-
CASNRDRGVTIYF
TGTGCCAGCAACCGGGACAGGGGAGTCACCATATATTTT
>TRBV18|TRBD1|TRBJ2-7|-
CASSQQGGSYEQYF
TGTGCCAGCTCTCAACAGGGGGGTTCCTACGAGCAGTACTTC